These T cell receptor beta chains were read from a single sample in a study of blood T cell repertoires in COVID-19. Some clones are missing from TCRdb's copy, which holds only in-frame ones; the method was immunoSEQ multiplex PCR. The sample lists about 210,000 clones, roughly 80% occurring once. Sequences were obtained from peripheral blood. The receptor source for this set is a woman aged 70-85 years with COVID-19, enrolled during active disease. Both conserved end residues are part of each CDR3. D genes are given only for firm matches. Some rows mark clone size as missing; the rest say once, few, many or name a class of expanded clone.

clone_size j_call d_call v_call cdr3_aa cdr3_nt
. TRBJ1-1 . TRBV5-1 CATKITPIGDTEAFF TGCGCCACTAAAATCACGCCAATCGGGGACACTGAAGCTTTCTTT
. TRBJ2-1 . TRBV21-1 CASSHYNEQFF TGTGCCAGCTCCCATTACAATGAGCAGTTCTTC
. TRBJ2-1 . TRBV7-9 CASNPQDEQFF TGTGCCAGCAACCCTCAGGATGAGCAGTTCTTC
. TRBJ2-5 TRBD2 TRBV5-1 CASSPGTSGVQETQYF TGCGCCAGCAGCCCCGGGACTAGCGGGGTACAAGAGACCCAGTACTTC
. TRBJ1-1 TRBD1 TRBV27 CASSLPTGIPTEAFF TGTGCCAGCAGTCTCCCGACAGGGATCCCCACTGAAGCTTTCTTT
. TRBJ1-2 . TRBV5-6 CASTDSYGYTF TGTGCCAGCACCGACAGCTATGGCTACACCTTC
once TRBJ1-5 . TRBV2 CASREGAGSNQPQHF TGTGCCAGCAGGGAGGGAGCAGGGAGCAATCAGCCCCAGCATTTT
. TRBJ2-1 TRBD2 TRBV4-3 CASSQGTSGIGYNEQFF TGCGCCAGCAGCCAAGGGACTAGCGGGATTGGCTACAATGAGCAGTTCTTC
. TRBJ2-2 . TRBV6-2/TRBV6-3 CASSYPLATGELFF TGTGCCAGCAGTTATCCACTAGCCACCGGGGAGCTGTTTTTT
. TRBJ2-7 . TRBV6-2/TRBV6-3 CASSYWTLSENYEQYF TGTGCCAGCAGTTACTGGACTTTAAGCGAGAACTACGAGCAGTACTTC
. TRBJ2-7 TRBD2 TRBV3-1/TRBV3-2 CASSQEGLAGGPGYEQYF TGTGCCAGCAGCCAAGAAGGCCTAGCGGGAGGGCCGGGCTACGAGCAGTACTTC
. TRBJ2-3 . TRBV19 CASSTSGARTDTQYF TGTGCCAGTAGTACCTCAGGGGCGCGCACAGATACGCAGTATTTT
. TRBJ1-2 TRBD1 TRBV29-1 CSVGDSTGDYGYTF TGCAGCGTTGGAGACTCGACAGGGGACTATGGCTACACCTTC
. TRBJ1-2 . TRBV6-5 CASSYSPDINYGYTF TGTGCCAGCAGTTACTCGCCAGACATAAACTATGGCTACACCTTC
. TRBJ1-5 . TRBV16 CASRPGAGDQPQHF TGTGCCAGCAGACCAGGGGCTGGGGATCAGCCCCAGCATTTT
few TRBJ2-7 TRBD2 TRBV4-3 CASSLRAGGRPYYEQYF TGCGCCAGCAGCCTTAGGGCGGGCGGGAGGCCCTACTACGAGCAGTACTTC
once TRBJ1-2 TRBD1 TRBV4-1 CASSQEGQGRGYTF TGCGCCAGCAGCCAAGAAGGACAGGGCAGAGGCTACACCTTC
. TRBJ2-5 TRBD2 TRBV5-6 CASSLRPSAGGTETQYF TGTGCCAGCAGCTTGCGTCCTTCAGCGGGAGGGACGGAGACCCAGTACTTC
. TRBJ2-5 TRBD2 TRBV7-3 CASSLGTSGRTGETQYF TGTGCCAGCAGCTTAGGGACTAGCGGGAGGACGGGAGAGACCCAGTACTTC
once TRBJ1-6 TRBD1 TRBV28 CASSPDRGVRNNSPLHF TGTGCCAGCAGTCCCGACAGGGGCGTCCGGAATAATTCACCCCTCCACTTT
. TRBJ2-5 . TRBV2 CASSLDRLEETQYF TGTGCCAGCAGCCTCGACAGGCTGGAGGAGACCCAGTACTTC
. TRBJ1-2 . TRBV29-1 CSVVGDTPLGGYTF TGCAGCGTTGTCGGCGACACCCCGCTTGGGGGCTACACCTTC
. TRBJ2-1 TRBD2 TRBV3-1/TRBV3-2 CASSQAREYGNEQFF TGTGCCAGCAGCCAAGCGCGGGAGTACGGCAATGAGCAGTTCTTC
. TRBJ2-7 . TRBV6-5 CASSYYSQGTGYEQYF TGTGCCAGCAGTTATTATTCACAGGGCACGGGATACGAGCAGTACTTC
. TRBJ2-2 . TRBV4-1 CASSAIDYAGELFF TGCGCCAGCAGCGCGATAGACTACGCCGGGGAGCTGTTTTTT
. TRBJ1-3 TRBD1 TRBV5-8 CASSWGDREANTIYF TGTGCCAGCAGCTGGGGGGACAGGGAGGCGAACACCATATATTTT
. TRBJ1-4 . TRBV18 CASSPPQTAYNEKLFF TGTGCCAGCTCACCACCGCAGACAGCCTATAATGAAAAACTGTTTTTT
. TRBJ2-7 . TRBV7-2 CASSLLGYSYEQYF TGTGCCAGCAGCTTACTCGGGTACTCCTACGAGCAGTACTTC
. TRBJ2-5 TRBD2 TRBV27 CASSGSRTSGTETQYF TGTGCCAGCAGTGGTAGCCGGACTAGCGGGACTGAGACCCAGTACTTC
. TRBJ1-2 . TRBV28 CASTQGGGNYGYTF TGTGCCAGCACCCAGGGAGGGGGAAACTATGGCTACACCTTC
. TRBJ1-6 . TRBV27 CASSLSTGSSYNSPLHF TGTGCCAGCAGTTTATCAACGGGGAGCTCCTATAATTCACCCCTCCACTTT
. TRBJ2-3 . TRBV7-2 CASTPGWSTDTQYF TGTGCCAGCACCCCGGGGTGGAGCACAGATACGCAGTATTTT
few TRBJ2-7 TRBD2 TRBV29-1 CSVGGTSGNFNEQYF TGCAGCGTTGGCGGGACTAGCGGGAATTTCAACGAGCAGTACTTC
once TRBJ1-2 TRBD1 TRBV7-2 CASSPGGGQGARFYGYTF TGTGCCAGCAGCCCAGGAGGAGGACAGGGAGCGCGATTCTATGGCTACACCTTC
. TRBJ1-3 . TRBV6-5 CASTRDTSGNTIYF TGTGCCAGCACCAGGGACACCTCTGGAAACACCATATATTTT
. TRBJ2-3 TRBD2 TRBV3-1/TRBV3-2 CASSLGGRSTDTQYF TGTGCCAGCAGCCTCGGGGGGAGGTCCACAGATACGCAGTATTTT
. TRBJ2-7 TRBD2 TRBV7-2 CASSLEAGALYEQYF TGTGCCAGCAGCTTAGAGGCGGGAGCACTCTACGAGCAGTACTTC
. TRBJ1-5 . TRBV5-5 CASSTDSRGAQPQHF TGTGCCAGCAGCACCGACAGCAGGGGAGCCCAGCCCCAGCATTTT
many TRBJ1-1 . TRBV5-1 CASSPEVMNTEAFF TGCGCCAGCAGCCCCGAGGTCATGAACACTGAAGCTTTCTTT
once TRBJ1-2 . TRBV6-6 CASSLQVGYGYTF TGTGCCAGCAGTTTACAGGTGGGCTATGGCTACACCTTC
. TRBJ1-4 . TRBV2 CASNPRVVNEKLFF TGTGCCAGCAACCCCAGGGTGGTTAATGAAAAACTGTTTTTT
. TRBJ1-2 TRBD1 TRBV7-9 CASSSGTGANYGYTF TGTGCCAGCAGCTCAGGGACAGGGGCGAACTATGGCTACACCTTC
. TRBJ1-5 . TRBV30 CAWSVPGTNQPQHF TGTGCCTGGAGCGTACCGGGAACGAATCAGCCCCAGCATTTT
. TRBJ1-2 . TRBV5-1 CASSSEVQYGYTF TGCGCCAGCAGCTCGGAGGTTCAGTATGGCTACACCTTC
. TRBJ1-6 . TRBV7-2 CASSPRSGQGNSPLHF TGTGCCAGCAGCCCCCGAAGTGGGCAGGGGAATTCACCCCTCCACTTT
few TRBJ1-1 . TRBV11-2 CASSLWGAGTEAFF TGTGCCAGCAGCTTATGGGGAGCGGGCACTGAAGCTTTCTTT
. TRBJ2-7 TRBD1 TRBV6-5 CASSYRDRGSYEQYF TGTGCCAGCAGTTACCGGGACAGAGGATCCTACGAGCAGTACTTC
. TRBJ2-3 TRBD1 TRBV5-4 CASSSPPGQGGGGRTDTQYF TGTGCCAGCAGCTCCCCTCCGGGACAGGGGGGTGGGGGCCGCACAGATACGCAGTATTTT
. TRBJ1-6 TRBD1 TRBV30 CAWKGQGSSPLHF TGTGCCTGGAAGGGACAGGGAAGTTCACCCCTCCACTTT